The 21 T cell receptor beta chains presented below share a single source sample, sequenced in a study of cytomegalovirus exposure and HLA in healthy donors. Only in-frame clones appear in the TCRdb table, and some are missing; sequencing was by immunoSEQ multiplex PCR. The sample records about 170,000 clones, just under 90% being singletons. Specimen: PBMCs. The source of these receptors is a woman aged 25-40 years in good health and CMV-seronegative.

A remark on this clone: Other nucleotide sequences from this sample produce the same CDR3. V usage is TRBV13 and J usage is TRBJ1-1; D unresolved. Trimming removed 3 bases from V and 4 bases from J, with 3 bases in between. Per the germline V gene, CDR1 is PRHDT and CDR2 is FYEKMQ (reference sequence). The CDR3 consists of 11 residues. The CDR3, as DNA: TGTGCCAGCAGCTTGAGCACTGAAGCTTTCTTT. It encodes CASSLSTEAFF.

The V gene is TRBV6-5, the J gene TRBJ1-1, with TRBD1 as a possible D gene (5 bases). CDR1 is MNHEY and CDR2 is SVGAGI in the germline V gene. The CDR3 has 16 amino acids. Between the trimmed V and J ends, which lost 4 bases and 1 base, there was a span of 16 bases. The DNA of the CDR3 is TGTGCCAGCAGTTCCAGGACGGGGGAACGGAACACTGAAGCTTTCTTT. Its protein product is CASSSRTGERNTEAFF.

V gene TRBV4-3 combines with J gene TRBJ2-1; a possible D gene is TRBD1 (5 bases). The germline V and J ends were trimmed by 4 bases and 7 bases, with 11 bases remaining between them. Germline assignment: CDR1 LGHNA and CDR2 YSLEER. This CDR3 is 13 amino acids long. The CDR3 loop reads CASSPEGVNEQFF. The CDR3 nucleotides read TGCGCCAGCAGCCCCGAAGGGGTGAATGAGCAGTTCTTC.

In this sample, this clone turned up a few times. The CDR3 sequence: CASSYYGGSPLHF. The CDR3 DNA reads as TGTGCCAGCAGTTACTACGGGGGTTCACCCCTCCACTTT. The rearrangement links TRBV6-5 to TRBJ1-6; D is perhaps TRBD1 (5 bases). The germline V gene encodes CDR1 MNHEY and CDR2 SVGAGI. The CDR3 totals 13 residues. V was clipped by 1 base and J by 9 bases, with 7 bases between them.

The rearrangement uses TRBV7-6 and TRBJ2-2; TRBD1 agrees at 7 bases. Germline values: CDR1 SGHVS, CDR2 FNYEAQ. J gave up 4 bases and V 5 bases, and 10 bases lay outside the gene matches. The CDR3 runs to 16 residues. CDR3 in amino acids: CASSHGKTGFTGELFF. The CDR3 DNA reads TGTGCCAGCAGCCACGGCAAGACAGGGTTCACCGGGGAGCTGTTTTTT.

This clone was counted a single time. The rearrangement links TRBV19 to TRBJ2-3, with 8 bases aligning to TRBD1. Per germline, CDR1 LNHDA and CDR2 SQIVND (reference sequence). V lost 6 bases, J lost 1 base, and 6 bases stayed unmatched. The CDR3 is 15 residues long. The CDR3 DNA reads as TGTGCCAGTAGCTCGGACAGGGTTGGCACAGATACGCAGTATTTT. It codes for CASSSDRVGTDTQYF. Together with reference TRBV19 and TRBJ2-3, the CDR3 gives the full variable domain: DGGITQSPKYLFRKEGQNVTLSCEQNLNHDAMYWYRQDPGQGLRLIYYSQIVNDFQKGDIAEGYSVSREKKESFPLTVTSAQKNPTAFYLCASSSDRVGTDTQYFGPGTRLTVL.

This chain joins TRBV7-6 and TRBJ2-3; D remains ambiguous. From germline, CDR1 is SGHVS and CDR2 FNYEAQ. Trimming stripped 4 bases from V and 1 base from J, with 15 bases between. The CDR3 extends over 16 amino acids. The CDR3 DNA follows: TGTGCCAGCAGCTCCCCCCGTGGCGGCGGCACAGATACGCAGTATTTT. Protein sequence: CASSSPRGGGTDTQYF.

The V call is TRBV11-2, the J call TRBJ2-3, with a weak D call TRBD1 (7 bases). Germline V gives CDR1 SGHAT, CDR2 FQNNGV. The V gene lost 1 base and the J gene lost 1 base, with 12 bases spanning the gap. The CDR3 extends over 16 amino acids. CDR3 region: CASSLGGGGRTDTQYF. In DNA form, the CDR3 reads TGTGCCAGCAGCTTAGGAGGAGGGGGCCGCACAGATACGCAGTATTTT.

The gene calls are TRBV29-1 and TRBJ2-5; possible D gene TRBD1, 6 bases. Trimming took 3 bases from V and 5 from J, leaving 16 bases between them. Per the germline V gene, CDR1 is SQVTM and CDR2 is ANQGSEA. The CDR3 runs 14 residues. In nucleotides, the CDR3 is TGCAGCGTTGACACAGCAGGGGTCCGGGAGACCCAGTACTTC. It specifies CSVDTAGVRETQYF.

This clone has only a few counts. The V gene is TRBV6-6, the J gene TRBJ1-2; perhaps TRBD1 as D (6 bases). The germline V and J ends were trimmed by 6 bases and 4 bases, with 15 bases remaining between them. CDR1 is MNHNY and CDR2 is SVGAGI in the germline V gene (reference sequence). This CDR3 is built from 14 residues. CDR3 DNA sequence: TGTGCCAGCAGGGGGACGGACAGCCTCTATGGCTACACCTTC. Amino acid sequence: CASRGTDSLYGYTF.

The chain combines TRBV5-6 with TRBJ2-7, with 13 bases identical to TRBD2. After removal of 3 bases from V and 0 bases from J, the junction contained 9 bases not matched to a gene. Germline loops: CDR1 SGHDT, CDR2 YYEEEE. The CDR3 sequence is 18 residues long. The CDR3 protein is CASSSSGLAGLSSYEQYF. CDR3 coding DNA: TGTGCCAGCAGCTCCTCGGGACTAGCGGGGTTAAGCTCCTACGAGCAGTACTTC.

CDR3 in DNA: TGTGCCAGCACCGACAGCCATAATTCACCCCTCCACTTT. Protein sequence: CASTDSHNSPLHF. The chain carries TRBV7-8 and TRBJ1-6; D might be TRBD1 (5 bases). CDR3 length equals 13 residues. V was cut by 7 bases and J by 5 bases, with 9 bases left in between. Germline V gene lookup returns CDR1 SGHVS and CDR2 FQNEAQ.

The genes are TRBV5-1 and TRBJ2-5, with D possibly TRBD1 on 6 matching bases. The germline V and J ends were trimmed by 4 bases and 0 bases, with 13 bases remaining between them. The CDR3 is 15 residues long. The germline V gene has CDR1 SGHRS and CDR2 YFSETQ. The CDR3 region is CASSPTGPYQETQYF. For the CDR3, the DNA is TGCGCCAGCAGCCCGACAGGCCCGTACCAAGAGACCCAGTACTTC. Full variable domain (remainder filled in from reference TRBV5-1 and TRBJ2-5): KAGVTQTPRYLIKTRGQQVTLSCSPISGHRSVSWYQQTPGQGLQFLFEYFSETQRNKGNFPGRFSGRQFSNSRSEMNVSTLELGDSALYLCASSPTGPYQETQYFGPGTRLLVL.

CDR3 nucleotides: TGCGCCAGCAGCCCGGACAGGATGAAATACGAGCAGTACTTC. Residues: CASSPDRMKYEQYF. The chain joins TRBV5-1 to TRBJ2-7, with 7 nucleotides matching TRBD1. CDR3 length: 14 residues. After removal of 4 bases from V and 4 bases from J, the junction contained 8 bases not matched to a gene. CDR1 is SGHRS and CDR2 is YFSETQ in the germline V gene.

The rearrangement joins TRBV5-1 to TRBJ2-5; TRBD2 is a possible D gene (5 bases). Per germline, CDR1 SGHRS and CDR2 YFSETQ. V was trimmed by 5 bases and J by 1 base, leaving 15 bases between them. This CDR3 is built from 15 residues. The CDR3 DNA reads TGCGCCAGCAGGAGGGCAGCGCGACTCCAAGAGACCCAGTACTTC. It specifies CASRRAARLQETQYF.

This rearrangement joins TRBV4-2 to TRBJ2-1; 15 positions match TRBD2. The germline V gene has CDR1 LGHNA and CDR2 YNFKEQ. The CDR3 runs 18 residues. With V trimmed by 3 bases and J by 2 bases, 5 bases remained unmatched. The CDR3: CASSQEGLAGGAYNEQFF. The CDR3 DNA sequence: TGTGCCAGCAGCCAGGAGGGACTAGCGGGGGGAGCCTACAATGAGCAGTTCTTC.

This clone was recorded once. The rearrangement uses TRBV15 and TRBJ1-2, with D perhaps TRBD1 (5 bases). The V gene's germline CDR1 is LNHNV and CDR2 YYDKDF (reference sequence). The V end lost 5 bases, the J end lost 2 bases, and 15 bases lay between the germline ends. The CDR3 consists of 15 residues. CDR3 region: CATSGSRAPNYGYTF. CDR3 bases: TGTGCCACCAGCGGCAGCAGGGCCCCCAACTATGGCTACACCTTC.

V is TRBV4-1 and J is TRBJ1-2; 9 bases map to TRBD1. V lost 4 bases, J lost 2 bases, and 2 bases stayed unmatched. This CDR3 contains 14 residues. The germline CDR1 and CDR2 sequences are MGHRA and YSYEKL. CDR3 in amino acids: CASSRQGENYGYTF. DNA of the CDR3: TGCGCCAGCAGCCGACAGGGGGAAAACTATGGCTACACCTTC.

The chain links TRBV5-4 to TRBJ1-2; D is unresolved. Per germline, CDR1 SGHNT and CDR2 YYREEE (reference sequence). V lost 4 bases, J lost 0 bases, and 4 bases lay in between. CDR3 size: 12 residues. CDR3 loop: CASSRANYGYTF. The CDR3, as DNA: TGTGCCAGCAGCCGAGCTAACTATGGCTACACCTTC.

The V and J genes are TRBV4-1 and TRBJ2-1, with 9 bases identical to TRBD2. The ends lost 1 base at V and 7 bases at J; junction bases unmatched: 5. The CDR3 is 15 amino acids. CDR1 MGHRA and CDR2 YSYEKL come from the germline V gene. The CDR3 here is CASSQVRGGLNEQFF. For the CDR3, the DNA is TGCGCCAGCAGCCAAGTGCGGGGGGGGCTGAATGAGCAGTTCTTC.

The chain uses TRBV19 and TRBJ2-5; 8 bases fit TRBD2. This CDR3 region has 14 residues. The V gene's germline CDR1 is LNHDA and CDR2 SQIVND (reference sequence). The junction had 8 bases not matched to a gene; V was cut back by 6 bases and J by 5 bases. The CDR3 protein is CASRPGGAWETQYF. The CDR3 coding sequence is TGTGCCAGTAGACCCGGGGGGGCGTGGGAGACCCAGTACTTC.